Here is one T cell receptor beta chain with its context. The data were obtained in a study of T cell repertoires in cytomegalovirus infection. The CDR3 contains 17 residues. Germline V lookup: CDR1 SQVTM, CDR2 ANQGSEA. V was clipped by 0 bases and J by 4 bases, with 21 bases between them. TCRdb used MiXCR to reprocess the reads, holding one entry per CDR3 protein. This sample has fewer than 700,000 distinct CDR3 sequences, with roughly 26% found just once. This rearrangement joins TRBV29-1 to TRBJ1-2; unclear D gene. Input material: CD8+ T cells from PBMCs. The sequence derives from a human donor in good health (CMV status not recorded). Some clones in this sample may be carry-over from other donors' samples. This chain's CDR3 is CSVEDRSSIRIGYGYTF. The CDR3 DNA sequence: TGCAGCGTTGAAGATCGGTCGTCCATCCGGATCGGCTATGGCTACACCTTC.